A single sample is the source of the 12 T cell receptor beta chains below, sequenced in a study of CD8+CD57+ T cells in acquired aplastic anemia. Investigators profiled TCR beta VDJ and CDR3 from genomic DNA template. TCRdb fed the reads into MiXCR, producing one record per CDR3 protein. The sample has 450,000 to 550,000 distinct CDR3 sequences; over 25% are singletons. Sequencing was done on patients that had shown CD8+CD57+ cell expansion by flow cytometry. Sample: sorted CD4+, CD8+, or CD8+CD57+ T cells (not recorded which) from PBMCs. These receptors came from a human donor with aplastic anemia.

This clonotype was detected a few times. The chain couples TRBV6-1 to TRBJ1-2; D is perhaps TRBD1 (6 bases). The V gene's germline CDR1 is MNHNS and CDR2 SASEGT. Between the trimmed V and J ends, which lost 6 bases and 7 bases, there was a span of 18 bases. The CDR3 consists of 14 residues. CDR3 nucleotide sequence: TGTGCCAGCAGCGCCTCCAGGGTGGGGGCTGGCTACACCTTC. The encoded protein is CASSASRVGAGYTF.

The CDR3 DNA is TGCAGCGTTGACGATTCTGCAGATACGCAGTATTTT. Protein product: CSVDDSADTQYF. The chain has TRBV29-1 and TRBJ2-3; D is undetermined. CDR3 length: 12 residues. CDR1 and CDR2 from the germline V gene are SQVTM and ANQGSEA. Trimming pared 3 bases from V and 4 bases from J, leaving 8 bases between.

This clonotype was counted a few times. The chain combines TRBV6-2 or TRBV6-3 with TRBJ1-2; TRBD1 agrees at 10 bases. This CDR3 has 18 amino acids. Germline CDR1 MNHEY, CDR2 SVGEGT. The V segment lost 4 bases and the J segment 5 bases; nucleotides outside the gene matches: 16. CDR3 sequence reads: CASSSTDYRQGARYGYTF. CDR3 coding DNA: TGTGCCAGCAGTTCGACGGACTATCGACAGGGGGCTCGGTATGGCTACACCTTC.

The CDR3 spells CAWSVVTYEQYF. CDR3 DNA sequence: TGTGCCTGGAGTGTAGTGACCTACGAGCAGTACTTC. This chain uses TRBV30 with TRBJ2-7; D gene uncertain. The CDR3 contains 12 residues. Trimming removed 0 bases from V and 2 bases from J, with 5 bases in between. Germline V gives CDR1 GTSNPN, CDR2 SVGIG (reference sequence).

This clonotype showed up just a few times. The chain uses TRBV5-1 and TRBJ2-3; no clear D gene. The CDR3 contains 15 residues. The ends were cut back, 7 bases at V and 1 base at J, with 16 bases in the middle. Germline V gene data show CDR1 as SGHRS and CDR2 as YFSETQ. CDR3 DNA sequence: TGCGCCAGCGCCTTAAGGCTCCAAGGCACAGATACGCAGTATTTT. This codes for CASALRLQGTDTQYF.

This clonotype was seen at least ten times. The CDR3 DNA follows: TGTGCCAGCAGTGCAGCCGGGGGCGGGCGCGAGACCCAGTACTTC. Protein sequence: CASSAAGGGRETQYF. The chain is built from TRBV25-1 and TRBJ2-5, with D perhaps matching TRBD1 or TRBD2 (6 bases each). Trimming took off 4 bases at V and 5 bases at J, with 17 bases between the two ends. The CDR3 has 15 residues. CDR1 is MGHDK and CDR2 is SYGVNS in the germline V gene.

This clonotype was detected ten times or more. The V and J genes are TRBV2 and TRBJ1-1; 9 bases match TRBD1. Per the germline V gene, CDR1 is SNHLY and CDR2 is FYNNEI. V lost 6 bases and J lost 7; bases outside the gene matches: 6. The CDR3 runs 13 residues. In nucleotides, the CDR3 is TGTGCCAGCAGCGAGGACAGGGGAAATGAAGCTTTCTTT. Translating gives CASSEDRGNEAFF.

Comment on this clonotype: A much larger clone lies one base from this, so it may be a read error. This chain connects TRBV20-1 to TRBJ1-6, with D perhaps matching TRBD1 (5 bases). Germline CDR1 is DFQATT and CDR2 is SNEGSKA (reference sequence). CDR3 length: 15 residues. CDR3 in DNA: TGCAGTGCTAGAGATGTGGCAGGGCTTAATCCACCCCTCCACTTT. It translates to CSARDVAGLNPPLHF.

This clonotype was recorded at least ten times. The rearrangement links TRBV7-2 to TRBJ1-3; TRBD1 might be the D (5 bases). The V gene's germline CDR1 is SGHTA and CDR2 FQGNSA. The germline V and J ends were trimmed by 5 bases and 2 bases, with 10 bases remaining between them. This CDR3 has 14 residues. The CDR3 loop is CASSPGSAGNTIYF. Here the CDR3 DNA reads TGTGCCAGCAGCCCAGGGTCAGCTGGAAACACCATATATTTT.

This clonotype was detected ten times or more. The chain recombines TRBV29-1 with TRBJ1-2; TRBD1 agrees at 7 bases. Germline V gene data show CDR1 as SQVTM and CDR2 as ANQGSEA. Trimming removed 3 bases from V and 5 bases from J; junction bases left unmatched: 6. The CDR3 totals 13 residues. Here the CDR3 reads CSVEPTGVYGYTF. The CDR3 DNA sequence: TGCAGCGTTGAGCCCACAGGGGTGTATGGCTACACCTTC.

A note on this clonotype: A single base separates this from a much larger clone, so it may be a read error. The chain uses TRBV12-3 or TRBV12-4 and TRBJ2-7; D not certain. The CDR3 has 12 residues. With 2 bases removed from V and 6 bases from J, the gap between germline ends came to 8 bases. The CDR3 here is CASSLFVREQYF. Written as DNA, the CDR3 is TGTGCCAGCAGTTTATTTGTGCGCGAGCAGTACTTC.

The rearrangement uses TRBV18 and TRBJ1-5; possibly TRBD1 for D (5 bases). Per the germline V gene, CDR1 is KGHSH and CDR2 is LQKENI. This CDR3 spans 15 amino acids. Trimming stripped 3 bases from V and 2 bases from J, with 11 bases between. In DNA form, the CDR3 reads TGTGCCAGCTCACCGTACCAGGGTCGCAATCAGCCCCAGCATTTT. Its translation: CASSPYQGRNQPQHF.